This TCR beta chain is drawn from a study of regulatory T cells in long-lasting Graves disease. The time point here: newly diagnosed GD, antithyroid drugs for less than 3 months. PBMC RNA served as the TCR library source. Relying on iRepertoire HTBI primers and Arm-PCR of CDR3 regions, the team built TCR beta libraries. MiXCR, run by TCRdb on the multiplex PCR reads, gives a single entry per CDR3 protein. The sample holds approximately 400,000 distinct CDR3 sequences, under 15% seen once. Concerning this clonotype: The antigen is not known.

Findings of the study overall: TCR diversity was lower in persistent Graves' patients than in newly diagnosed ones. Gene preferences differed: TRBV28, TRBJ1-2, TRBJ2-5 in persistent cases.

Trimming pared 2 bases from V and 9 bases from J, leaving 10 bases between. This CDR3 is built from 12 residues. Per germline, CDR1 MNHNS and CDR2 SASEGT. These data were also reused for a study on T cells in Graves' hyperthyroidism and ophthalmopathy. As that study records: Subjects aged 18 to 65 presented with newly diagnosed hyperthyroidism of less than 2 months' duration. Primed by the HTBI set, a first-round RT-PCR was run on the TCR CDR3.

The sample consisted of peripheral blood mononuclear cells (PBMCs), taken at new diagnosis, from a patient treated with antithyroid drugs. The genes are TRBV6-1 and TRBJ1-1; D gene uncertain. The clonotype originates from a woman in her 30s with Graves disease. The DNA of the CDR3 is TGTGCCAGCAGTGAATCGCGAATAAAAGCTTTCTTT. Its translation: CASSESRIKAFF.